The following is a TCR beta chain sequence with its context. The data originate from a study of tumor-infiltrating lymphocytes in oesophageal squamous cell carcinoma. After removal of 1 base from V and 4 bases from J, the junction contained 2 bases not matched to a gene. The CDR3 has 14 residues. TCRdb used MiXCR to reprocess the PCR reads, holding one entry per CDR3 protein. The repertoire holds 10,000 to 15,000 distinct CDR3 sequences, with approximately 60% as singletons. The rearrangement uses TRBV12-3 or TRBV12-4 and TRBJ2-3; 7 positions match TRBD1. The receptor was derived from a female donor with esophageal squamous cell carcinoma. The sequencing sample was made of esophageal tumor tissue. The CDR3 spells CASSLEGASDTQYF. CDR3 DNA: TGTGCCAGCAGTTTAGAGGGGGCTTCAGATACGCAGTATTTT.